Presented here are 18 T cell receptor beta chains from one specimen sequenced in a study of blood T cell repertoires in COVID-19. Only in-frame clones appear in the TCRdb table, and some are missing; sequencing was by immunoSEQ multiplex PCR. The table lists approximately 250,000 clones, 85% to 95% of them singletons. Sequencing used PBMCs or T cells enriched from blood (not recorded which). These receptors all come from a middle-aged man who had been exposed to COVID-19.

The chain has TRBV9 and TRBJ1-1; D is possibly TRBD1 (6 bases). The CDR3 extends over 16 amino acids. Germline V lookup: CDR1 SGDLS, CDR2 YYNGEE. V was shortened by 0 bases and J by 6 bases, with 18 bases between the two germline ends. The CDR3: CASSVAASTKGAEAFF. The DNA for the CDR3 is TGTGCCAGCAGCGTAGCGGCCTCCACCAAGGGGGCTGAAGCTTTCTTT.

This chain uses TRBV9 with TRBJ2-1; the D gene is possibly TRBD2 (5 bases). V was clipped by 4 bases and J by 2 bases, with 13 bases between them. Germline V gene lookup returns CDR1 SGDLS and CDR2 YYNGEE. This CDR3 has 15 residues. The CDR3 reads CASSRPPSTYNEQFF. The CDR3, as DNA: TGTGCCAGCAGCCGCCCGCCTAGCACCTACAATGAGCAGTTCTTC.

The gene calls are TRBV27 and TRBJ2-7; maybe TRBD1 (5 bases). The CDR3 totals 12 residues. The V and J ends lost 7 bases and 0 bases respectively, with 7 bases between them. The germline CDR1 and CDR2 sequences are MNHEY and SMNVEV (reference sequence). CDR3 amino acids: CASKTASYEQYF. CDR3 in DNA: TGTGCCAGCAAGACAGCCTCCTACGAGCAGTACTTC.

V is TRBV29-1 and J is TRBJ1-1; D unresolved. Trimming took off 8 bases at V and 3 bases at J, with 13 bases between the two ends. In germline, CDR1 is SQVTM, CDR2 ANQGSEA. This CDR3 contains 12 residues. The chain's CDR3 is CSPTLGDTEAFF. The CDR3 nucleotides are TGCAGCCCGACCTTGGGAGACACTGAAGCTTTCTTT.

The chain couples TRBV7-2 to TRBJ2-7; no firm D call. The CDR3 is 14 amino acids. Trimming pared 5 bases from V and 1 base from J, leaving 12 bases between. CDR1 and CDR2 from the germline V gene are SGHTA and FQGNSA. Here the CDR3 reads CASSPVAVSYEQYF. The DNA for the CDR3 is TGTGCCAGCAGCCCCGTAGCCGTTTCCTACGAGCAGTACTTC.

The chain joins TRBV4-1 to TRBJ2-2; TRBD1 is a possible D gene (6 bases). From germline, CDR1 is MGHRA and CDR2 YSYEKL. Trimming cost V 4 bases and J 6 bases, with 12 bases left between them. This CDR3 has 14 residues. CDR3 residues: CASSPSKGAGELFF. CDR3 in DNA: TGCGCCAGCAGCCCTTCCAAGGGGGCCGGGGAGCTGTTTTTT.

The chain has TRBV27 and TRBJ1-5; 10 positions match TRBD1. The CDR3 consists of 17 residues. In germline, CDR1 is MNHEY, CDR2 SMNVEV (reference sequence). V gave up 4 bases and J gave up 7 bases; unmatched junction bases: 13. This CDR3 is CASSSKRTGGLRQPQHF. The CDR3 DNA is TGTGCCAGCAGTTCCAAACGGACAGGGGGGTTGAGGCAGCCCCAGCATTTT.

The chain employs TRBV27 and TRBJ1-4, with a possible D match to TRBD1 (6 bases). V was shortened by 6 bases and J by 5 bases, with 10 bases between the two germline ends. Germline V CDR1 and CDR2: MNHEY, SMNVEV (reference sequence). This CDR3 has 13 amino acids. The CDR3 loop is CASSRQANEKLFF. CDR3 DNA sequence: TGTGCCAGCAGCCGACAGGCAAATGAAAAACTGTTTTTT.

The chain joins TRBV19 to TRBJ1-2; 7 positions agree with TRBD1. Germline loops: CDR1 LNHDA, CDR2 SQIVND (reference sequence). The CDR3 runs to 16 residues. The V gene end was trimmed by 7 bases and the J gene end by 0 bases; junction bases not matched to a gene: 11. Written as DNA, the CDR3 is TGTGCCAGTATTCAATCGCCCGGACAGGCTAACTATGGCTACACCTTC. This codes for CASIQSPGQANYGYTF.

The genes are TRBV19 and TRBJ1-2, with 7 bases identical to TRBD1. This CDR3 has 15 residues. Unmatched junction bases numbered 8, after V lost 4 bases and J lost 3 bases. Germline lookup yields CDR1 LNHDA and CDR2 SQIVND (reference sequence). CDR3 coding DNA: TGTGCCAGTAGTACTTACGGACAGGTTTACTATGGCTACACCTTC. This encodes CASSTYGQVYYGYTF.

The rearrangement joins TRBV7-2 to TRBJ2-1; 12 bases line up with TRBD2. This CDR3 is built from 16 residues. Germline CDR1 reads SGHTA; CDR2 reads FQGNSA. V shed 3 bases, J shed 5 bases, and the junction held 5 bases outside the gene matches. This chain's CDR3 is CASSFASGRVDNEQFF. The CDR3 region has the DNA TGTGCCAGCAGCTTCGCTAGCGGGAGGGTAGACAATGAGCAGTTCTTC.

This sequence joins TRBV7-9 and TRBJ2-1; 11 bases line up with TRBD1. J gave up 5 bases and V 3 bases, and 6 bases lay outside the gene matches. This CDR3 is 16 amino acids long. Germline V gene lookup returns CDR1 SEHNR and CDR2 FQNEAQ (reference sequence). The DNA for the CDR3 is TGTGCCAGCAGCTTTTGGGGACAGGGGGAAAACAATGAGCAGTTCTTC. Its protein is CASSFWGQGENNEQFF.

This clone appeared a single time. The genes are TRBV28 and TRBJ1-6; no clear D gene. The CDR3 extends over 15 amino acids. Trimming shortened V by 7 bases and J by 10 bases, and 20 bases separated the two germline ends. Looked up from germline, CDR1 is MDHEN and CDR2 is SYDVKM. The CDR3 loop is CASTTTLDAGSPLHF. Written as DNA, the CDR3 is TGTGCCAGCACCACGACTTTGGATGCGGGATCACCCCTCCACTTT.

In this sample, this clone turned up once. The CDR3 protein is CASSLRGRNEKLFF. The CDR3 DNA follows: TGTGCCAGCAGCTTAAGAGGGAGAAATGAAAAACTGTTTTTT. This chain uses TRBV11-2 with TRBJ1-4; D remains ambiguous. V was clipped by 2 bases and J by 5 bases, with 9 bases between them. There are 14 residues in the CDR3. CDR1 and CDR2 (germline): SGHAT, FQNNGV.

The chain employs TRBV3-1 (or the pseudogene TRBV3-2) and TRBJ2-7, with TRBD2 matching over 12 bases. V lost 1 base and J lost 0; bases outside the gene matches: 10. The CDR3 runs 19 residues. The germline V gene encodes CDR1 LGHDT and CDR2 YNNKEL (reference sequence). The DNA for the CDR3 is TGTGCCAGCAGCCAAGGAACTAGCGGGAGGTTCCCCCGCTCCTACGAGCAGTACTTC. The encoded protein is CASSQGTSGRFPRSYEQYF.

DNA for the CDR3: TGTGCCAGCAGTTGGGACAGCGGGGAGCAGTACTTC. Translated, it gives CASSWDSGEQYF. The chain employs TRBV12-3 or TRBV12-4 and TRBJ2-7; tentative D call: TRBD1 (7 bases). The CDR3 runs to 12 residues. The V gene lost 4 bases and the J gene lost 7 bases, with 11 bases spanning the gap.

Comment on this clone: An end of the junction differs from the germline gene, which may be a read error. The DNA of the CDR3 is TGTGCCAGCAGCCAAGGACTAGCGGTTGACTTT. As protein: CASSQGLAVDF. V usage is TRBV14 and J usage is TRBJ2-3; the match to TRBD2 covers 9 bases. CDR3 size: 11 residues. The germline CDR1 and CDR2 sequences are SGHDN and FVKESK.

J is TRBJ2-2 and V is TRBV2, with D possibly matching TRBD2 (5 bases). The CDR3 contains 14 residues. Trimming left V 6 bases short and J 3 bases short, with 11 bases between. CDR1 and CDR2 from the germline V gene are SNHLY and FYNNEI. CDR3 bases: TGTGCCAGCAGGGAGGACCTAGACACCGGGGAGCTGTTTTTT. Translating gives CASREDLDTGELFF.